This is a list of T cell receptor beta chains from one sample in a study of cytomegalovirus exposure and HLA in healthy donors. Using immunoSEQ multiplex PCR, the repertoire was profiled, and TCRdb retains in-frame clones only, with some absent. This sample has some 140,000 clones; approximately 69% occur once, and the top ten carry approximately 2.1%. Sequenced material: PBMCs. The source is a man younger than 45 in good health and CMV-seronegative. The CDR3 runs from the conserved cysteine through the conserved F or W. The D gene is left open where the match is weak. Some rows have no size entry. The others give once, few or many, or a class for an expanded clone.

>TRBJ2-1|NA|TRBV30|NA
TGTGCCGGAGCCCGGGACATAATCTACAATGAGCAGTTCTTC
CAGARDIIYNEQFF
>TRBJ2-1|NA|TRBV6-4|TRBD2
TGTGCCAGCAGTGTAGAAACCGGGACTAGGAATGAGCAGTTCTTC
CASSVETGTRNEQFF
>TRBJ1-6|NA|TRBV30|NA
TGTGCCTGGGGGGGGGTCTCGGACAGTAATTCACCCCTCCACTTT
CAWGGVSDSNSPLHF
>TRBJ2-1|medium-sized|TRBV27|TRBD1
TGTGCCAGCAGTTTAATGGGACAGGCCTACAATGAGCAGTTCTTC
CASSLMGQAYNEQFF
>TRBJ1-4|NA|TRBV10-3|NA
TGTGCCATCAGTGAACAGACTAATGAAAAACTGTTTTTT
CAISEQTNEKLFF
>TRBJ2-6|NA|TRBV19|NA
TGTGCCAGTAGTATTGGGGGGTCTGGGGCCAACGTCCTGACTTTC
CASSIGGSGANVLTF
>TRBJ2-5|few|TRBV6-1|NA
TGTGCCAGCAGTGAATGGCGCGGAGAGACCCAGTACTTC
CASSEWRGETQYF
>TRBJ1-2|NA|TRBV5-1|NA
TGCGCCAGCAGCTCGACGGGGGGCGTAGACTATGGCTACACCTTC
CASSSTGGVDYGYTF
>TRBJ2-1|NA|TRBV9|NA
TGTGCCAGCAGCGTAGTTCCGGGGGAGTACAATGAGCAGTTCTTC
CASSVVPGEYNEQFF
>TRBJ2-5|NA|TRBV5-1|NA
TGCGCCAGCAGCGAGGGTCCCGGCCAAGAGACCCAGTACTTC
CASSEGPGQETQYF
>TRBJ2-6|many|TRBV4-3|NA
TGCGCCAGCAGCCAAGAGGGAAAGGGGGGGGCCAACGTCCTGACTTTC
CASSQEGKGGANVLTF
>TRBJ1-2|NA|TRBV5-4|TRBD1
TGTGCCAGCAGCTTGGACGGGACAGGGATAGCTGGAGAGAATGGCTACACCTTC
CASSLDGTGIAGENGYTF
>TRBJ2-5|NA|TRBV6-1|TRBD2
TGTGCCAGCAGTGGCGGGACTAGCGGGCAAGAGACCCAGTACTTC
CASSGGTSGQETQYF
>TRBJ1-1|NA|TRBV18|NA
TGTGCCAGCTCACCTCTCCCGGAAGGGGACACTGAAGCTTTCTTT
CASSPLPEGDTEAFF
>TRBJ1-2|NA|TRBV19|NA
TGTGCCAGTAACCAGGAAGGCTATGGCTACACCTTC
CASNQEGYGYTF
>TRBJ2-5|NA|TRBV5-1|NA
TGCGCCAGCAGCTGGGATGGCAGGGCCCGGGAGACCCAGTACTTC
CASSWDGRARETQYF
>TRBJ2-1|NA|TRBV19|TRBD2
TGTGCCAGTAAGGGACTAGCGGGAATACCGTCCTACAATGAGCAGTTCTTC
CASKGLAGIPSYNEQFF
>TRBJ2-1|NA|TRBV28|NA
TGTGCCAGCAGTTTAAGGGGCGGCTTTAGCTCCTACAATGAGCAGTTCTTC
CASSLRGGFSSYNEQFF
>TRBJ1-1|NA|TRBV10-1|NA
TGCGCCAGCAGTGAATGCAACATGTCTTTCCCGGCTTTCTTT
CASSECNMSFPAFF
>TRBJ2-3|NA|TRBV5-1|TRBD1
TGCGCCAGCCGCTGGGGACAGGGGGTCGGGACAGATACGCAGTATTTT
CASRWGQGVGTDTQYF
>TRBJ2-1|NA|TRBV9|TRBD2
TGTGCCAGCAGCGCACCCACTAGCGTTGGTAATGAGCAGTTCTTC
CASSAPTSVGNEQFF
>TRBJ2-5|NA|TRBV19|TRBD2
TGTGCCACCCTATCGCCTAGCGGGGGAGAGACCCAGTACTTC
CATLSPSGGETQYF
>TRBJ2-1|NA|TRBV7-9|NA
TGTGCCAGCAGCTTAGGAGGACTTGGTGAGCAGTTCTTC
CASSLGGLGEQFF
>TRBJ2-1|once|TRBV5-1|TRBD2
TGCGCCAGCAGACCTTCTAGCGGGGGGGCCTACAATGAGCAGTTCTTC
CASRPSSGGAYNEQFF
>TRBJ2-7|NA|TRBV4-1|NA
TGCGCCAGCAGCCAAGATAGAGGTTACGAGCAGTACTTC
CASSQDRGYEQYF
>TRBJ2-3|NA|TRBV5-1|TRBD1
TGCGCCAGCAGCCGGGACAGAGCCACAGATACGCAGTATTTT
CASSRDRATDTQYF
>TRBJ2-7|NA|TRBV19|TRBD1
TGTGCCAGTAGTATTACAGGGGGGACCTACGAGCAGTACTTC
CASSITGGTYEQYF
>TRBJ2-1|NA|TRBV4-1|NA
TGCGCCAGCAGCCAATTGCGGTACAATGAGCAGTTCTTC
CASSQLRYNEQFF
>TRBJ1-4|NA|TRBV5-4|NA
TGTGCCAGCAGCTTGGCAGGGGTACAGGAAAAACTGTTTTTT
CASSLAGVQEKLFF
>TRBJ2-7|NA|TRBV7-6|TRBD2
TGTGCCAGCAGCCCCGGCGGGGGAGGGGAGCAGTACTTC
CASSPGGGGEQYF
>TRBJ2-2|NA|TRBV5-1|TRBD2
TGCGCCAGCAGCCCCGAGGCCAGGGAGGGCGCCGGGGAGCTGTTTTTT
CASSPEAREGAGELFF
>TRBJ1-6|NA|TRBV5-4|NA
TGTGCCAGCAGCTTGTCGGGTGTGCGCGGATCACCCCTCCACTTT
CASSLSGVRGSPLHF
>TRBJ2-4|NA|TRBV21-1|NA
TGTGCCAGCAGCAAAGCGGACAGGACCCTAGCCAAAAACATTCAGTACTTC
CASSKADRTLAKNIQYF
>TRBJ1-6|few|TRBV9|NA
TGTGCCAGCAGCGTAGAGGAGAATTCACCCCTCCACTTT
CASSVEENSPLHF
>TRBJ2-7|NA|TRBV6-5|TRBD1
TGTGCCACCTCCAGGCGGGACAGGGGATCCTACGAGCAGTACTTC
CATSRRDRGSYEQYF
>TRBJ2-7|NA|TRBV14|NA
TGTGCCAGCAGCCTGGGACTGCTCTCCTACGAGCAGTACTTC
CASSLGLLSYEQYF
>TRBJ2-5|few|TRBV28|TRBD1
TGTGCCAGCAGGAAACTCGGGACAGTCCAAGAGACCCAGTACTTC
CASRKLGTVQETQYF
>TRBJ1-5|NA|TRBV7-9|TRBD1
TGTTCCAGCAGTTTGGGACAGGGGGCGTTCGACAATCAGCCCCAGCATTTT
CSSSLGQGAFDNQPQHF
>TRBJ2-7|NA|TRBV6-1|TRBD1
TGTGCCAGCAGTGTGTCCGGGACAGGGGGCTACGAGCAGTACTTC
CASSVSGTGGYEQYF
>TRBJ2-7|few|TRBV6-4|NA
TGTGCCAGCAGTGGACAATCCTACGAGCAGTACTTC
CASSGQSYEQYF
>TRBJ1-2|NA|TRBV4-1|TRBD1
TGCGCCAGCAGCCAAGAATGGACAGGGGAGTATAACTATGGCTACACCTTC
CASSQEWTGEYNYGYTF